A selection of T cell receptor beta chains follows, all from one sample in a study of T-cell reconstitution after alpha-beta-depleted transplantation in children. One entry per CDR3 protein results from TCRdb running MiXCR on the PCR reads. The sample lists about 300,000 distinct CDR3 sequences, roughly 7.8% occurring once. Here the sequenced sample was peripheral blood, taken 360 days after TCRalphabeta/CD19-depleted stem cell transplant. The origin of the receptors is a female patient younger than 10 who had a stem cell transplant for Fanconi anemia, so the T cells may come from the graft donor. Both conserved end residues are part of each CDR3. The D gene is left open where the match is weak. The listing skips clone size in some rows; elsewhere it reads once, few, many or a size class.

clone size	V gene	J gene	D gene	CDR3 protein	CDR3 DNA
many	TRBV3-1	TRBJ2-6	-	CASSPNPLSGANVLTF	TGTGCCAGCAGCCCAAATCCCCTCTCTGGGGCCAACGTCCTGACTTTC
-	TRBV6-1	TRBJ1-5	-	CASSRLGSNQPQHF	TGTGCCAGCAGTAGACTTGGGAGCAATCAGCCCCAGCATTTT
few	TRBV2	TRBJ1-6	TRBD1	CASSEWEGQGLSPLHF	TGTGCCAGCAGTGAATGGGAGGGACAGGGTCTATCACCCCTCCACTTT
many	TRBV18	TRBJ2-5	-	CASSPELGNQETQYF	TGTGCCAGCTCACCCGAATTGGGGAACCAAGAGACCCAGTACTTC
-	TRBV7-8	TRBJ1-2	-	CASSSTRGFGYGYTF	TGTGCCAGCAGCTCCACCCGGGGATTCGGCTATGGCTACACCTTC
many	TRBV7-9	TRBJ1-2	-	CASSFLAVNYGYTF	TGTGCCAGCAGCTTTTTGGCAGTAAACTATGGCTACACCTTC
few	TRBV20-1	TRBJ1-1	-	CSARRGNSGTEAFF	TGCAGTGCTAGGAGGGGAAACAGCGGCACTGAAGCTTTCTTT
many	TRBV20-1	TRBJ2-1	-	CSAKRPSDEQFF	TGCAGTGCTAAACGGCCCTCGGATGAGCAGTTCTTC
-	TRBV7-9	TRBJ1-2	-	CASSLASVNYVYTF	TGTGCCAGCAGCTTAGCAAGTGTCAACTATGTCTACACCTTC
few	TRBV7-9	TRBJ1-1	TRBD1	CASSVAGTVGTEAFF	TGTGCCAGCAGCGTAGCCGGGACAGTCGGCACTGAAGCTTTCTTT
many	TRBV5-6	TRBJ2-1	TRBD1	CASSFGTGANEQFF	TGTGCCAGCAGCTTTGGGACAGGGGCTAATGAGCAGTTCTTC
few	TRBV5-1	TRBJ2-3	-	CASSLAGIGLQSTDTQYF	TGCGCCAGCAGCTTGGCTGGCATTGGACTACAGAGCACAGATACGCAGTATTTT
many	TRBV28	TRBJ2-7	TRBD1	CASTFVRGQGGSEQYF	TGTGCCAGCACCTTTGTGAGGGGGCAGGGCGGGTCCGAGCAGTACTTC
-	TRBV5-1	TRBJ2-3	-	CASSLLQGADTQYF	TGCGCCAGCAGCTTGCTGCAGGGTGCAGATACGCAGTATTTT
-	TRBV9	TRBJ1-4	TRBD1	CASSPGDRRNEKLFF	TGTGCCAGCAGCCCGGGGGACAGGCGTAATGAAAAACTGTTTTTT
many	TRBV30	TRBJ2-3	-	CAWTRRRLHTDTQYF	TGTGCCTGGACTCGGCGCCGTCTCCACACAGATACGCAGTATTTT
-	TRBV4-1	TRBJ2-3	-	CASSRIGSTDTQYF	TGCGCCAGCAGCCGTATCGGGAGCACAGATACGCAGTATTTT
-	TRBV2	TRBJ2-6	-	CASSDWSAGANVLTF	TGTGCCAGCAGTGACTGGAGCGCTGGGGCCAACGTCCTGACTTTC
few	TRBV30	TRBJ2-3	TRBD2	CAWSNPGLVGTDTQYF	TGTGCCTGGAGTAACCCCGGACTAGTCGGCACAGATACGCAGTATTTT
many	TRBV7-2	TRBJ2-1	-	CASSPTRGSYNEQFF	TGTGCCAGCAGCCCGACCAGGGGCTCCTACAATGAGCAGTTCTTC
many	TRBV4-2	TRBJ2-6	-	CASSQVGISGANVLTF	TGTGCCAGCAGCCAAGTGGGGATCTCTGGGGCCAACGTCCTGACTTTC
many	TRBV28	TRBJ2-1	TRBD2	CASSWLAASSYNEQFF	TGTGCCAGCAGTTGGCTAGCGGCTTCCTCCTACAATGAGCAGTTCTTC
few	TRBV20-1	TRBJ1-4	TRBD1	CSARDERQGGVDEKLFF	TGCAGTGCTAGAGACGAGCGACAGGGGGGGGTTGATGAAAAACTGTTTTTT
many	TRBV20-1	TRBJ1-2	-	CSARRPSSGGYTF	TGCAGTGCTAGACGGCCCTCCTCGGGGGGCTACACCTTC
-	TRBV5-1	TRBJ2-1	TRBD2	CASSFSGVGGEQFF	TGCGCCAGCAGCTTCAGCGGGGTTGGGGGTGAGCAGTTCTTC
once	TRBV19	TRBJ2-7	-	CASSIGDADVWEQYF	TGTGCCAGTAGTATAGGAGACGCAGACGTCTGGGAGCAGTACTTC
many	TRBV20-1	TRBJ1-1	-	CSAAGWNTEAFF	TGCAGTGCCGCAGGATGGAACACTGAAGCTTTCTTT
-	TRBV7-9	TRBJ1-1	-	CASRTSWVRAGEAFF	TGTGCCAGCAGAACGTCTTGGGTTAGGGCCGGTGAAGCTTTCTTT